These T cell receptor beta chains were read from a single sample in a study of shared clonotypes between healthy human individuals. The method was immunoSEQ multiplex PCR; TCRdb's version includes in-frame clones alone and lacks a portion of them. The data contain fewer than 600,000 clones, around 76% of them singletons. The source material was PBMCs. The origin of the receptors is a woman in her 40s in good health. Some clones in this sample may be carry-over from other donors' samples. CDR3s include the opening cysteine and the closing phenylalanine or tryptophan. A D gene is named only where the DNA matches it firmly. Expanded clones are given a class, and other clones once, few, many or no size at all.

d_gene | j_gene | abundance | v_gene | CDR3aa | CDR3nt
. | TRBJ2-5 | . | TRBV7-3 | CASSLNLAETQYF | TGTGCCAGCAGCTTAAATCTAGCGGAGACCCAGTACTTC
TRBD2 | TRBJ2-1 | . | TRBV2 | CASSVEGGNEQFF | TGTGCCAGCAGTGTAGAGGGAGGGAATGAGCAGTTCTTC
TRBD1 | TRBJ2-2 | . | TRBV5-5 | CASSPGTVKNTGELFF | TGTGCCAGCAGCCCCGGGACAGTTAAGAACACCGGGGAGCTGTTTTTT
TRBD2 | TRBJ2-4 | . | TRBV7-9 | CASSPGLAGGGTKNIQYF | TGTGCCAGCAGCCCGGGACTAGCGGGAGGGGGGACCAAAAACATTCAGTACTTC
TRBD2 | TRBJ2-2 | . | TRBV5-1 | CASSLVAGEAGELFF | TGCGCCAGCAGCTTGGTAGCGGGAGAGGCCGGGGAGCTGTTTTTT
. | TRBJ1-5 | once | TRBV7-6 | CASSLWGGDQPQHF | TGTGCCAGCAGCTTATGGGGGGGAGATCAGCCCCAGCATTTT
. | TRBJ2-1 | . | TRBV27 | CASSWGNEQFF | TGTGCCAGCAGCTGGGGAAATGAGCAGTTCTTC
. | TRBJ2-6 | many | TRBV6-4 | CASSTGQSSGANVLTF | TGTGCCAGCAGTACCGGACAGTCCTCTGGGGCCAACGTCCTGACTTTC
TRBD1 | TRBJ2-1 | . | TRBV15 | CATSSVRDSRYNEQFF | TGTGCCACCAGCAGTGTCCGGGACAGCAGATACAATGAGCAGTTCTTC
. | TRBJ1-2 | . | TRBV27 | CASKIKSTGNYGYTF | TGTGCCAGCAAGATTAAAAGCACAGGGAACTATGGCTACACCTTC
. | TRBJ2-7 | . | TRBV9 | CASSVEDREGDEQYF | TGTGCCAGCAGCGTAGAGGACAGGGAGGGGGACGAGCAGTACTTC
TRBD1 | TRBJ1-2 | . | TRBV28 | CASSSRRDRPNYGYTF | TGTGCCAGCAGTTCCCGCCGGGACAGGCCCAACTATGGCTACACCTTC
. | TRBJ2-7 | . | TRBV30 | CAWSVRPGSYEQYF | TGTGCCTGGAGTGTACGGCCAGGGAGCTACGAGCAGTACTTC
TRBD2 | TRBJ2-1 | . | TRBV6-1 | CASSEGLAYNEQFF | TGTGCCAGCAGTGAGGGACTAGCATACAATGAGCAGTTCTTC
. | TRBJ2-2 | . | TRBV7-9 | CASSPRAYTGELFF | TGTGCCAGCAGCCCCCGGGCCTACACCGGGGAGCTGTTTTTT
. | TRBJ2-7 | . | TRBV9 | CASSGFRGGYEQYF | TGTGCCAGCAGCGGTTTCAGGGGAGGTTACGAGCAGTACTTC
. | TRBJ2-7 | many | TRBV30 | CAWSSISGSTGYEQYF | TGTGCCTGGAGCAGCATTAGCGGCAGTACGGGCTACGAGCAGTACTTC
TRBD1 | TRBJ2-7 | many | TRBV7-9 | CASSTGGGRSWDEQYF | TGTGCCAGCAGTACAGGGGGCGGGAGATCATGGGACGAGCAGTACTTC
TRBD1 | TRBJ1-2 | few | TRBV29-1 | CSVDRDSATRANYGYTF | TGCAGCGTTGATAGGGACAGCGCTACACGGGCTAACTATGGCTACACCTTC
. | TRBJ2-7 | . | TRBV5-4 | CASSSMGWDEQYF | TGTGCCAGCAGCTCGATGGGTTGGGACGAGCAGTACTTC
. | TRBJ2-7 | . | TRBV19 | CASSQSPDFSYEQYF | TGTGCCAGTAGTCAATCCCCGGACTTCTCCTACGAGCAGTACTTC
. | TRBJ1-1 | few | TRBV7-2 | CASSSRVGTEAFF | TGTGCCAGCAGCTCGAGGGTGGGTACTGAAGCTTTCTTT
TRBD1 | TRBJ2-5 | . | TRBV7-9 | CASSPSGQARETQYF | TGTGCCAGCAGCCCATCGGGACAGGCCAGGGAGACCCAGTACTTC
TRBD1 | TRBJ1-4 | . | TRBV18 | CASSPTQQGIEKLFF | TGTGCCAGCTCACCAACCCAACAGGGGATTGAAAAACTGTTTTTT
. | TRBJ1-2 | . | TRBV18 | CASSPGRGSDYTF | TGTGCCAGCTCACCTGGCAGGGGTTCTGACTACACCTTC
. | TRBJ1-4 | . | TRBV4-2 | CASSQSGVSNEKLFF | TGTGCCAGCAGCCAATCTGGTGTTTCTAATGAAAAACTGTTTTTT
. | TRBJ2-5 | . | TRBV28 | CASYRAGAQGSQYF | TGTGCCAGCTACCGGGCAGGGGCCCAGGGGTCCCAGTACTTC
. | TRBJ1-5 | . | TRBV4-2 | CASSLRAGDSNQPQHF | TGTGCCAGCAGCTTGCGTGCGGGGGATAGCAATCAGCCCCAGCATTTT
. | TRBJ2-7 | . | TRBV29-1 | CSVEDLTGGTGEQYF | TGCAGCGTCGAGGACCTAACAGGCGGTACCGGCGAGCAGTACTTC
. | TRBJ1-4 | . | TRBV9 | CASSEGDREKLFF | TGTGCCAGCAGCGAGGGGGACCGCGAAAAACTGTTTTTT
TRBD1 | TRBJ2-3 | . | TRBV7-8 | CASSEQGELSTDTQYF | TGTGCCAGCAGCGAACAGGGGGAGTTGAGCACAGATACGCAGTATTTT
. | TRBJ2-7 | . | TRBV7-9 | CASSLVLGGEQYF | TGTGCCAGCAGCTTAGTGTTGGGGGGCGAGCAGTACTTC
TRBD1 | TRBJ1-2 | . | TRBV7-2 | CASSSGQGGDVYGYTF | TGTGCCAGCAGCTCTGGACAGGGGGGAGATGTCTATGGCTACACCTTC
. | TRBJ2-2 | few | TRBV29-1 | CSATRDIGETGELFF | TGCAGCGCCACCCGGGACATTGGGGAGACCGGGGAGCTGTTTTTT
TRBD1 | TRBJ2-7 | many | TRBV6-1 | CASSFEGQGSYEQYF | TGTGCCAGCAGTTTTGAGGGACAGGGATCCTACGAGCAGTACTTC
TRBD2 | TRBJ2-7 | . | TRBV7-9 | CASSRGTSGRLYEQYF | TGTGCCAGCAGCCGGGGGACTAGCGGGAGGCTTTACGAGCAGTACTTC
. | TRBJ2-7 | once | TRBV2 | CASGYEQYF | TGTGCCAGCGGCTACGAGCAGTACTTC
TRBD1 | TRBJ2-5 | . | TRBV7-2 | CASSLDRAQETQYF | TGTGCCAGCAGCTTGGACAGGGCCCAAGAGACCCAGTACTTC
. | TRBJ1-1 | once | TRBV5-6 | CASSLDFSGTEAFF | TGTGCCAGCAGCTTGGACTTCTCTGGGACTGAAGCTTTCTTT
. | TRBJ2-1 | few | TRBV7-9 | CASSLSQGNEQFF | TGTGCCAGCAGCTTATCACAGGGCAATGAGCAGTTCTTC
TRBD1 | TRBJ2-7 | . | TRBV5-1 | CASSLRQGAGEQYF | TGCGCCAGCAGCTTGCGACAGGGGGCGGGTGAGCAGTACTTC
. | TRBJ2-7 | once | TRBV9 | CASSPEQGRGYEQYF | TGTGCCAGCAGCCCTGAACAGGGGAGGGGCTACGAGCAGTACTTC
. | TRBJ2-7 | . | TRBV19 | CASSIRTIGYEQYF | TGTGCCAGTAGTATTCGGACAATCGGGTACGAGCAGTACTTC
TRBD2 | TRBJ2-2 | . | TRBV10-2 | CASSDPSGRRELFF | TGCGCCAGCAGTGACCCTAGCGGGAGACGGGAGCTGTTTTTT
TRBD1 | TRBJ1-5 | . | TRBV19 | CASSLVQGALAYSNQPQHF | TGTGCCAGTAGCCTAGTACAGGGGGCCCTGGCATATAGCAATCAGCCCCAGCATTTT
TRBD2 | TRBJ2-3 | . | TRBV11-2 | CASSLVGTSEFADTQYF | TGTGCCAGCAGCTTAGTGGGGACTAGCGAGTTTGCAGATACGCAGTATTTT
. | TRBJ2-7 | . | TRBV11-2 | CASSLVPSLGEQYF | TGTGCCAGCAGCTTAGTGCCCTCTCTAGGGGAGCAGTACTTC
. | TRBJ1-5 | . | TRBV6-1 | CASRRDKNSNQPQHF | TGTGCCAGCAGAAGAGACAAGAATAGCAATCAGCCCCAGCATTTT
TRBD2 | TRBJ2-5 | . | TRBV10-3 | CAISPLADQETQYF | TGTGCCATCAGTCCGCTAGCGGATCAAGAGACCCAGTACTTC
. | TRBJ2-4 | . | TRBV4-1 | CASSLTGLAKNIQYF | TGCGCCAGCAGCCTGACAGGCCTAGCCAAAAACATTCAGTACTTC
. | TRBJ2-7 | . | TRBV19 | CACNPGREVYGQYF | TGTGCCTGTAATCCGGGACGCGAGGTCTACGGGCAGTACTTC
TRBD2 | TRBJ2-4 | . | TRBV6-1 | CASSGGGRSGNIQYF | TGTGCCAGCAGTGGTGGCGGGAGGTCCGGAAACATTCAGTACTTC